The T cell receptor (beta chain) described here comes from a study of sequential checkpoint blockade in melanoma. Using immunoSEQ multiplex PCR, the repertoire was profiled, and TCRdb retains in-frame clones only, with some absent. The sample lists fewer than 35,000 clones, 70% to 80% occurring once. The CDR3 is 12 residues long. The V end was cut by 5 bases, the J end by 4 bases, with 6 bases between. Germline-derived CDR1 and CDR2 are MNHNY and SVGAGI (reference sequence). Treatment denoted: randomized to nivolumab then ipilimumab (arm A) or the reverse (arm B). The specimen was CD8+ T cells sorted from blood (inferred from file names), collected from a patient given nivolumab and ipilimumab in sequence. The sequence derives from a human donor with melanoma. The chain combines TRBV6-6 with TRBJ2-1; D ambiguous. This chain's CDR3 is CASSRPYNEQFF. CDR3 in DNA: TGTGCCAGCAGTCGTCCTTACAATGAGCAGTTCTTC.